The rows below give T cell receptor beta chains drawn from one sample of a study. TCRdb independently ran MiXCR on the 5' RACE reads; one entry per CDR3 protein. The profile shows some 10,000 distinct CDR3 sequences, roughly 15% of them singletons. Material: Tregs sorted from a lymph node. The receptor set was obtained from a female donor with breast cancer. Each CDR3 is given with its conserved first and last residue. The D gene is left open where the match is weak. Not every row has a clone size; where given, it reads once, few, many or a size class.

clone size,V gene,D gene,J gene,CDR3 length,CDR3 protein,CDR3 DNA
many,TRBV4-1,NA,TRBJ2-2,13,CASSQVRAGELSF,TGCGCCAGCAGCCAAGTAAGAGCCGGGGAGCTGTCTTTT
few,TRBV7-8,TRBD2,TRBJ2-2,17,CASSLQPSGSGTGELFF,TGTGCCAGCAGCTTACAGCCTAGCGGGAGTGGCACCGGGGAGCTGTTTTTT
NA,TRBV21-1,NA,TRBJ1-2,9,CASSKEGTF,TGTGCCAGCAGCAAAGAGGGCACCTTC
many,TRBV7-2,TRBD1,TRBJ1-4,15,CASSLGTGVNEKLFF,TGTGCCAGCAGCTTAGGGACAGGGGTAAATGAAAAACTGTTTTTT
many,TRBV5-1,TRBD1,TRBJ2-3,13,CASSPTGADTQYF,TGCGCCAGCAGCCCAACAGGGGCAGATACGCAGTATTTT
medium-sized,TRBV7-2,NA,TRBJ1-2,16,CASSSEPAATNYGYTF,TGTGCCAGCAGCTCGGAACCGGCGGCCACTAACTATGGCTACACCTTC
NA,TRBV20-1,NA,TRBJ2-7,16,CSARPLSAGYAYEQYF,TGCAGTGCTAGACCCCTTAGCGCCGGGTATGCCTACGAGCAGTACTTC
medium-sized,TRBV3-1,NA,TRBJ2-5,14,CASSQDIAQETQYF,TGTGCCAGCAGCCAAGATATCGCCCAAGAGACCCAGTACTTC
many,TRBV4-1,TRBD1,TRBJ1-1,15,CASSHPGQGVVEAFF,TGCGCCAGCAGCCATCCGGGACAGGGAGTTGTTGAAGCTTTCTTT
medium-sized,TRBV5-1,NA,TRBJ2-7,15,CASSLEFRRHDEQYF,TGCGCCAGCAGCTTGGAGTTCCGACGGCATGACGAGCAGTACTTC
NA,TRBV5-4,NA,TRBJ2-2,15,CASSLDSRGTGELFF,TGTGCCAGCAGCTTAGATTCAAGGGGCACCGGGGAGCTGTTTTTT
medium-sized,TRBV5-1,NA,TRBJ1-2,15,CASSLLGTVNYGYTF,TGCGCCAGCAGCTTGCTAGGGACGGTTAACTATGGCTACACCTTC
medium-sized,TRBV6-1,TRBD2,TRBJ2-5,16,CASSEGPSGAQETQYF,TGTGCCAGCAGTGAAGGGCCTAGCGGGGCACAAGAGACCCAGTACTTC
many,TRBV7-8,NA,TRBJ2-7,15,CASRLKTGIYYEQYF,TGTGCCAGCAGATTGAAAACAGGGATATACTACGAGCAGTACTTC
NA,TRBV12-3/TRBV12-4,TRBD2,TRBJ2-3,19,CASSPRLAGALVGTDTQYF,TGTGCCAGCAGCCCGAGACTAGCGGGAGCTTTGGTTGGCACAGATACGCAGTATTTT
NA,TRBV29-1,TRBD2,TRBJ2-1,16,CHVRLAGVSSYNEQFF,TGCCACGTTCGACTAGCGGGGGTTAGCTCCTACAATGAGCAGTTCTTC
many,TRBV12-3/TRBV12-4,NA,TRBJ2-7,15,CASSSSSGQSYEQYF,TGTGCCAGCAGCTCATCTTCGGGGCAGAGCTACGAGCAGTACTTC
few,TRBV5-1,TRBD2,TRBJ2-1,15,CASSQGLAGVVEQFF,TGCGCCAGCAGCCAGGGACTAGCGGGAGTCGTCGAGCAGTTCTTC
medium-sized,TRBV9,TRBD2,TRBJ2-1,15,CASSVVAGVVNEQFF,TGTGCCAGCAGCGTAGTAGCGGGGGTGGTAAATGAGCAGTTCTTC
medium-sized,TRBV10-3,TRBD1,TRBJ1-1,12,CAIGPGQTEAFF,TGTGCCATCGGTCCGGGACAGACTGAAGCTTTCTTT
medium-sized,TRBV5-1,NA,TRBJ1-2,14,CASSPIEGGYGYTF,TGCGCCAGCAGCCCGATCGAGGGTGGTTATGGCTACACCTTC
many,TRBV16,TRBD1,TRBJ1-2,15,CASSQSVQGNYGYTF,TGTGCCAGCAGCCAATCGGTACAGGGGAACTATGGCTACACCTTC
medium-sized,TRBV5-1,NA,TRBJ2-7,14,CASISGPGPYEQYF,TGCGCCAGCATCTCAGGACCGGGGCCCTACGAGCAGTACTTC
NA,TRBV5-1,NA,TRBJ2-5,14,CASSLGRAWETQYF,TGCGCCAGCAGCTTGGGGAGGGCCTGGGAGACCCAGTACTTC
few,TRBV3-1,TRBD2,TRBJ2-3,16,CASSRRLAGGSDTQYF,TGTGCCAGCAGCCGGCGACTAGCGGGAGGATCAGATACGCAGTATTTT
many,TRBV7-2,NA,TRBJ2-3,16,CASSPMGSGGSDTQYF,TGTGCCAGCAGCCCGATGGGGAGTGGGGGGTCAGATACGCAGTATTTT
medium-sized,TRBV5-6,NA,TRBJ2-6,17,CASSWGTGSSGANVLTF,TGTGCCAGCAGCTGGGGGACTGGGAGCTCTGGGGCCAACGTCCTGACTTTC
medium-sized,TRBV29-1,NA,TRBJ1-2,11,CSALLFGGYTF,TGCAGCGCCCTTCTTTTCGGCGGCTACACCTTC
medium-sized,TRBV2,NA,TRBJ2-5,15,CASSPDSGQDETQYF,TGTGCCAGCTCACCCGACAGCGGGCAAGACGAGACCCAGTACTTC
NA,TRBV5-6,NA,TRBJ2-1,15,CASSWTKRQPDEQFF,TGTGCCAGCAGCTGGACGAAACGCCAACCCGATGAGCAGTTCTTC
NA,TRBV5-1,NA,TRBJ2-5,14,CASSIGPSRETQYF,TGCGCCAGCAGCATCGGACCAAGCCGAGAGACCCAGTACTTC
many,TRBV11-2,NA,TRBJ2-4,17,CASSLEFGGIAKNIQYF,TGTGCCAGCAGCTTAGAGTTCGGAGGCATAGCCAAAAACATTCAGTACTTC
many,TRBV4-3,NA,TRBJ2-1,16,CASSQDRGWSYNEQFF,TGCGCCAGCAGCCAAGATCGAGGATGGTCCTACAATGAGCAGTTCTTC
few,TRBV12-3/TRBV12-4,TRBD1,TRBJ1-2,14,CASSTGVGWNGYTF,TGTGCCAGCAGTACAGGGGTCGGGTGGAATGGCTACACCTTC
many,TRBV6-1,NA,TRBJ1-1,16,CASRAGTRRSNTEAFF,TGTGCCAGCAGAGCAGGGACACGGCGCTCGAACACTGAAGCTTTCTTT
few,TRBV6-6,NA,TRBJ1-5,15,CASAERVGAHQPQHF,TGTGCCAGCGCCGAGAGGGTCGGGGCTCATCAGCCCCAGCATTTT
NA,TRBV5-1,TRBD1,TRBJ2-1,15,CASSAGTGLHNEQFF,TGCGCCAGCAGCGCAGGGACAGGCCTTCACAATGAGCAGTTCTTC
medium-sized,TRBV29-1,TRBD2,TRBJ2-3,18,CSVESSGRAWLHINTQYF,TGCAGCGTTGAATCTAGCGGGAGGGCCTGGTTGCACATAAATACGCAGTATTTT
NA,TRBV9,NA,TRBJ2-7,14,CASSADRFSYEQYF,TGTGCCAGCAGCGCGGACAGATTCTCCTACGAGCAGTACTTC
medium-sized,TRBV10-3,NA,TRBJ2-1,14,CAIRHGEIYNEQFF,TGTGCCATCCGTCACGGAGAGATCTACAATGAGCAGTTCTTC
many,TRBV6-6,NA,TRBJ2-7,16,CASSYSPQGKLDEQYF,TGTGCCAGCAGTTACTCACCGCAAGGGAAATTGGACGAGCAGTACTTC
medium-sized,TRBV5-1,TRBD1,TRBJ2-5,15,CASSVTGGMGETQYF,TGCGCCAGCAGCGTGACAGGGGGGATGGGGGAGACCCAGTACTTC
NA,TRBV11-2,NA,TRBJ2-5,13,CASTGTPQETQYF,TGTGCCAGCACCGGGACCCCTCAAGAGACCCAGTACTTC
many,TRBV20-1,NA,TRBJ2-5,14,CSARPGLGKETQYF,TGCAGTGCTAGACCGGGACTGGGGAAAGAGACCCAGTACTTC
many,TRBV27,NA,TRBJ2-7,15,CASSLGQGMGYEQYF,TGTGCCAGCAGTTTAGGGCAGGGGATGGGCTACGAGCAGTACTTC
many,TRBV20-1,NA,TRBJ2-4,11,CSAKRSGIQYF,TGCAGTGCTAAGAGAAGCGGCATTCAGTACTTC
many,TRBV5-5,TRBD2,TRBJ2-1,14,CASSPGLAYNEQFF,TGTGCCAGCAGCCCCGGACTAGCCTACAATGAGCAGTTCTTC
many,TRBV12-3/TRBV12-4,TRBD1,TRBJ2-1,15,CASSSRGTGVGEQFF,TGTGCCAGCAGCTCAAGGGGGACAGGGGTCGGTGAGCAGTTCTTC
few,TRBV18,NA,TRBJ2-1,13,CASSPEGGSEQFF,TGTGCCAGCTCACCCGAGGGGGGCAGTGAGCAGTTCTTC